A single sample gave rise to the 7 T cell receptor beta chains below, sequenced in a study of blood T cells in healthy people across ages. Primers used in a second PCR of roughly 6 to 11 cycles were a sample-barcoded 5' primer and a J-beta primer mix. In TCRdb, the 5' RACE reads were re-called with MiXCR into one record per CDR3 protein. The sample consists of about 1.7 million distinct CDR3 sequences, 28% of them appearing once. The sequenced sample consisted of blood. These receptors all stem from a woman in her 30s in good health.

The chain carries TRBV29-1 and TRBJ2-1; 9 bases are shared with TRBD1. V lost 2 bases and J lost 4; bases outside the gene matches: 9. In germline, CDR1 is SQVTM, CDR2 ANQGSEA. The CDR3 spans 16 residues. In DNA form, the CDR3 reads TGCAGCGTTGAAAATTCCCGGACAGGGGCGTACAATGAGCAGTTCTTC. Translating gives CSVENSRTGAYNEQFF.

CDR3: CASSQTRQWDGEQYF. CDR3 nucleotides: TGTGCCAGCAGCCAGACTAGACAATGGGACGGCGAGCAGTACTTC. The gene calls are TRBV7-9 and TRBJ2-7; possibly TRBD2 for D (6 bases). The CDR3 extends over 15 amino acids. V gave up 5 bases and J gave up 6 bases, with 20 bases separating them. Germline values: CDR1 SEHNR, CDR2 FQNEAQ (reference sequence).

This clonotype occurred many times. One junction end disagrees with the germline gene, perhaps due to a read error. The CDR3 loop is CASSSANTEAFF. The CDR3 DNA reads TGCGCCAGCAGTAGTGCGAACACTGAAGCTTTCTTT. The chain combines TRBV27 with TRBJ1-1; D not certain. Germline CDR1 and CDR2: MNHEY and SMNVEV (reference sequence). The CDR3 covers 12 residues.

Concerning this clonotype itself: A much larger clone differs by one base, so this may be a read error. The V call is TRBV9, the J call TRBJ1-1; no definite D call. CDR1 SGDLS and CDR2 YYNGEE come from the germline V gene. With 0 bases removed from V and 3 bases from J, the gap between germline ends came to 6 bases. The CDR3 runs 13 residues. CDR3 bases: TGTGCCAGCAGCGTAGAAATGGACACTGAAGCTTTCTTT. As protein: CASSVEMDTEAFF. The complete variable domain, with remaining parts taken from reference TRBV9 and TRBJ1-1, reads DSGVTQTPKHLITATGQRVTLRCSPRSGDLSVYWYQQSLDQGLQFLIQYYNGEERAKGNILERFSAQQFPDLHSELNLSSLELGDSALYFCASSVEMDTEAFFGQGTRLTVV.

This clonotype was detected a few times. The chain uses TRBV18 and TRBJ1-1; D uncertain. This CDR3 spans 15 amino acids. V dropped 0 bases and J dropped 1 base, with 9 bases sitting between them. Germline V gene data show CDR1 as KGHSH and CDR2 as LQKENI. CDR3 bases: TGTGCCAGCTCACCACCCCCGGCAGGGAACACTGAAGCTTTCTTT. It translates to CASSPPPAGNTEAFF.

This clonotype was seen repeatedly, ten times or more. The CDR3 is CASSEPRPDSRNEQFF. As DNA, the CDR3 is TGTGCCAGCAGTGAACCCCGCCCGGACAGTCGCAATGAGCAGTTCTTC. This chain links TRBV6-1 with TRBJ2-1; tentative D call: TRBD1 (6 bases). The CDR3 is 16 amino acids. Looked up from germline, CDR1 is MNHNS and CDR2 is SASEGT. Trimming shortened V by 2 bases and J by 6 bases, and 17 bases separated the two germline ends.

This clonotype was found a few times. The chain has TRBV6-6 and TRBJ1-1; D is undetermined. V was clipped by 9 bases and J by 1 base, with 9 bases between them. Germline CDR1 reads MNHNY; CDR2 reads SVGAGI (reference sequence). There are 12 residues in the CDR3. CDR3 coding DNA: TGTGCCAGTGGACTTCGGAACACTGAAGCTTTCTTT. Translated, it gives CASGLRNTEAFF.